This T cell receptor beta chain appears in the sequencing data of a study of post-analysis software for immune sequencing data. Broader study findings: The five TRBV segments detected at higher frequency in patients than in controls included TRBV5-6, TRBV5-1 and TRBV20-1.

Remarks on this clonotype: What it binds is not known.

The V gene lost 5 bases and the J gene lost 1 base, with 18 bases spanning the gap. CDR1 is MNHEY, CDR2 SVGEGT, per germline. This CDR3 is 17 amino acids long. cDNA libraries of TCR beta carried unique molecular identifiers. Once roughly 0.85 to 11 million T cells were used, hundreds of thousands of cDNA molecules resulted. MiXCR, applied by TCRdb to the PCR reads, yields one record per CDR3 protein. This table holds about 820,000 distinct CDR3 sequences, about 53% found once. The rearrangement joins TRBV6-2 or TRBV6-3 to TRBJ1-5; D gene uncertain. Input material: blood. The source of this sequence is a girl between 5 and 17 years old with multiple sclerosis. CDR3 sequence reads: CASSTGFGFSSNQPQHF. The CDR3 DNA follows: TGTGCCAGCAGTACTGGGTTTGGGTTTTCGAGCAATCAGCCCCAGCATTTT.